These 18 T cell receptor beta chains share one sample of origin, sequenced in a study of blood T cell repertoires in COVID-19. Assay: immunoSEQ multiplex PCR; the TCRdb copy retains only in-frame clones and omits some. The sample lists roughly 250,000 clones; around 85% were seen once. Sequenced sample: peripheral blood. The receptors were sampled from a woman in her 30s with COVID-19, enrolled during active disease.

The chain recombines TRBV4-1 with TRBJ1-2, with 8 bases aligning to TRBD1. This CDR3 comprises 17 residues. The junction had 14 bases not matched to a gene; V was cut back by 0 bases and J by 8 bases. The V gene's germline CDR1 is MGHRA and CDR2 YSYEKL. CDR3 nucleotide sequence: TGCGCCAGCAGCCAAGATGACGCTTGGGCAGGGGGCGGCGGCTACACCTTC. It translates to CASSQDDAWAGGGGYTF.

The rearrangement links TRBV5-1 to TRBJ2-6; a possible D gene is TRBD1 (6 bases). Germline V gene lookup returns CDR1 SGHRS and CDR2 YFSETQ. Trimming shortened V by 0 bases and J by 1 base, and 14 bases separated the two germline ends. This CDR3 spans 18 amino acids. CDR3 nucleotides: TGCGCCAGCAGCTTGGGGGTACAGGGATTATCTGGGGCCAACGTCCTGACTTTC. Its protein product is CASSLGVQGLSGANVLTF.

The rearrangement links TRBV27 to TRBJ2-1, with a weak D call TRBD1 (5 bases). The ends were cut back, 1 base at V and 0 bases at J, with 10 bases in the middle. Per germline, CDR1 MNHEY and CDR2 SMNVEV (reference sequence). This CDR3 contains 16 residues. The DNA of the CDR3 is TGTGCCAGCAGTTTATGGGGCTATAGCTCCTACAATGAGCAGTTCTTC. Translating it yields CASSLWGYSSYNEQFF.

This clone was seen ten or more times. J is TRBJ1-6 and V is TRBV5-6; the match to TRBD1 covers 8 bases. CDR1 and CDR2 (germline): SGHDT, YYEEEE. The CDR3 contains 18 residues. Trimming cost V 4 bases and J 4 bases; bases outside gene matches: 13. CDR3 in DNA: TGTGCCAGCAGCCCAACCAAGACAGGGGAGGGTTATAATTCACCCCTCCACTTT. It yields the protein CASSPTKTGEGYNSPLHF.

This chain joins TRBV30 and TRBJ2-5, with 15 positions matching TRBD2. Per the germline V gene, CDR1 is GTSNPN and CDR2 is SVGIG (reference sequence). V lost 2 bases to trimming and J lost 5 bases; unmatched junction nucleotides: 6. The CDR3 covers 16 residues. The CDR3 DNA reads as TGTGCCTGGAGTCCCGGGACTAGCGGGGGGAGTGAGACCCAGTACTTC. As protein: CAWSPGTSGGSETQYF.

This chain connects TRBV7-9 to TRBJ2-2; D call uncertain. CDR1 SEHNR and CDR2 FQNEAQ come from the germline V gene (reference sequence). The V end lost 8 bases, the J end lost 0 bases, and 16 bases lay between the germline ends. The CDR3 contains 16 residues. The chain's CDR3 is CASVNSLTSNTGELFF. CDR3 nucleotides: TGTGCCAGCGTTAACAGCCTAACTTCGAACACCGGGGAGCTGTTTTTT.

The chain links TRBV19 to TRBJ2-5; TRBD2 is a possible D gene (6 bases). This CDR3 spans 13 amino acids. Between the trimmed V and J ends, which lost 9 bases and 3 bases, there was a span of 14 bases. Germline V gene sequence: CDR1 LNHDA, CDR2 SQIVND (reference sequence). CDR3 amino acids: CASTGEVKETQYF. The CDR3 DNA reads TGTGCCAGCACCGGGGAGGTAAAAGAGACCCAGTACTTC.

The gene calls are TRBV5-1 and TRBJ2-5; 11 nucleotides match TRBD2. The CDR3 length is 15 residues. J lost 4 bases, V lost 4 bases, and 6 bases had no gene match. Germline V lookup: CDR1 SGHRS, CDR2 YFSETQ. The CDR3 region is CASSGASGGTETQYF. The DNA of the CDR3 is TGCGCCAGCAGCGGGGCTAGCGGGGGGACAGAGACCCAGTACTTC.

This sequence joins TRBV12-5 and TRBJ1-5; perhaps TRBD1 as D (5 bases). Trimming stripped 0 bases from V and 7 bases from J, with 7 bases between. The CDR3 is 13 residues long. Germline V gene data show CDR1 as LGHNT and CDR2 as FRNRAP. This CDR3 reads CASGLVEGQPQHF. The DNA for the CDR3 is TGTGCTAGTGGTTTGGTGGAGGGGCAGCCCCAGCATTTT.

The rearrangement uses TRBV7-9 and TRBJ2-2; 10 nucleotides align to TRBD1. Germline V CDR1 and CDR2: SEHNR, FQNEAQ (reference sequence). V lost 5 bases and J lost 3; bases outside the gene matches: 6. This CDR3 comprises 16 residues. As DNA, the CDR3 is TGTGCCAGCAGCGCTCCCGGGACAGGGGACACCGGGGAGCTGTTTTTT. This encodes CASSAPGTGDTGELFF. The variable domain in full, completed from reference TRBV7-9 and TRBJ2-2, reads DTGVSQNPRHKITKRGQNVTFRCDPISEHNRLYWYRQTLGQGPEFLTYFQNEAQLEKSRLLSDRFSAERPKGSFSTLEIQRTEQGDSAMYLCASSAPGTGDTGELFFGEGSRLTVL.

This clone was picked up one time. V gene TRBV4-2 combines with J gene TRBJ1-6; 8 nucleotides align to TRBD1. The germline V gene encodes CDR1 LGHNA and CDR2 YNFKEQ. CDR3 length: 17 residues. The J segment lost 5 bases and the V segment lost 1 base, leaving 7 bases of the junction unmatched. The CDR3 sequence: CASSQAQQGADNSPLHF. The CDR3 nucleotides read TGTGCCAGCAGCCAAGCGCAGCAGGGGGCGGATAATTCACCCCTCCACTTT.

The rearrangement joins TRBV5-5 to TRBJ1-3, with D uncertain. With 4 bases removed from V and 8 bases from J, the gap between germline ends came to 13 bases. This CDR3 contains 13 residues. Germline CDR1 is SGHKS and CDR2 is YYEKEE (reference sequence). Written as DNA, the CDR3 is TGTGCCAGCAGCCGACGGGAGGTGGACACCATATATTTT. It specifies CASSRREVDTIYF.

The V gene is TRBV18, the J gene TRBJ2-1; 9 nucleotides agree with TRBD1. Germline-derived CDR1 and CDR2 are KGHSH and LQKENI. The junction had 6 bases not matched to a gene; V was cut back by 3 bases and J by 6 bases. The CDR3 is 15 amino acids. As DNA, the CDR3 is TGTGCCAGCTCACCGCGACAGGGGGTGGGCAATGAGCAGTTCTTC. This codes for CASSPRQGVGNEQFF.

The chain employs TRBV5-6 and TRBJ2-3; D gene unclear. Trimming removed 4 bases from V and 6 bases from J, with 6 bases in between. Germline V gives CDR1 SGHDT, CDR2 YYEEEE. This CDR3 has 11 amino acids. CDR3 protein: CASSRLDTQYF. The DNA of the CDR3 is TGTGCCAGCAGCCGTCTCGATACGCAGTATTTT.

Only a few counts were recorded for this clone. The chain couples TRBV7-8 to TRBJ1-2; D not resolved. The germline V and J ends were trimmed by 1 base and 6 bases, with 12 bases remaining between them. The CDR3 is 14 residues long. From germline, CDR1 is SGHVS and CDR2 FQNEAQ. CDR3 in DNA: TGTGCCAGCAGCTTAGAAATTGGAGGACATGGCTACACCTTC. It specifies CASSLEIGGHGYTF.

The chain carries TRBV5-1 and TRBJ2-3; D perhaps matches TRBD1 (6 bases). Germline CDR1 and CDR2: SGHRS and YFSETQ. There are 18 residues in the CDR3. With 1 base removed from V and 0 bases from J, the gap between germline ends came to 18 bases. CDR3 bases: TGCGCCAGCAGCTTGCTGGGGCCGAGGGGGAGTAGCACAGATACGCAGTATTTT. Translation: CASSLLGPRGSSTDTQYF.

The genes are TRBV19 and TRBJ1-5; D perhaps matches TRBD1 (6 bases). The germline CDR1 and CDR2 sequences are LNHDA and SQIVND (reference sequence). V dropped 3 bases and J dropped 6 bases, with 12 bases sitting between them. This CDR3 spans 14 amino acids. CDR3 sequence reads: CASSITAGVQPQHF. For the CDR3, the DNA is TGTGCCAGTAGTATCACGGCAGGGGTTCAGCCCCAGCATTTT. Full variable domain (missing parts from reference TRBV19 and TRBJ1-5): DGGITQSPKYLFRKEGQNVTLSCEQNLNHDAMYWYRQDPGQGLRLIYYSQIVNDFQKGDIAEGYSVSREKKESFPLTVTSAQKNPTAFYLCASSITAGVQPQHFGDGTRLSIL.

The rearrangement uses TRBV5-6 and TRBJ1-2, with a possible D match to TRBD1 (5 bases). This CDR3 is 13 amino acids long. Germline CDR1 reads SGHDT; CDR2 reads YYEEEE. V dropped 7 bases and J dropped 8 bases, with 18 bases sitting between them. CDR3 residues: CASSPGGYWGYTF. The CDR3 coding sequence is TGTGCCAGCTCCCCGGGGGGTTATTGGGGCTACACCTTC.